This T cell receptor (beta chain) was obtained from a study of blood T cell repertoires in COVID-19. Study summary: PBMCs, B-cell-depleted T cells, or T cells provided the cDNA or gDNA that made up the material.

V lost 8 bases and J lost 2; bases outside the gene matches: 4. The CDR3 runs 14 residues. Per germline, CDR1 SNHLY and CDR2 FYNNEI. Original methodology: Amplifying reference gene primers gave estimates of nucleated cell counts. The assay was immunoSEQ multiplex PCR, and TCRdb's table has in-frame clones only and misses some. From that table come the V and J calls and clone size; the DNA was used to work out D and trimming. The table lists 200,000 or so clones, about 82% of them singletons. Input material: peripheral blood. The chain recombines TRBV2 with TRBJ1-4; 8 nucleotides agree with TRBD1. This sequence was found in a woman younger than 45 with acute or convalescent COVID-19. CDR3 nucleotide sequence: TGTGCCAGCGGCCGGGACAGGACTAATGAAAAACTGTTTTTT. Its protein product is CASGRDRTNEKLFF.